This T cell receptor beta chain was found in a study of T cells in localized non-small cell lung cancer. The length of the CDR3 is 15 residues. Germline V gene sequence: CDR1 MNHNY, CDR2 SVGAGI (reference sequence). The V segment lost 6 bases and the J segment 7 bases; nucleotides outside the gene matches: 10. Note on this clone: Its specificity is not known.

This table comes from immunoSEQ multiplex PCR, and its TCRdb copy is limited to in-frame clones, with some not included. The table includes tens of thousands of clones, 70% to 85% detected once. Whole-study findings and limits: Among the top 100 tumor clones, a median approximately 60 appeared in adjacent lung. Adjacent uninvolved lung had the highest clonality, suggesting focused antigen responses. Sequencing, confined to only one tumor region, leaves heterogeneity possible.

Sequences were derived from peripheral blood, sampled before any cancer treatment. The V and J genes are TRBV6-6 and TRBJ2-7, with 12 positions matching TRBD1. The TCR was taken from a man aged 35 to 69 with stage I squamous cell lung carcinoma. The CDR3 is CASSTGTGGSREQYF. CDR3 nucleotide sequence: TGTGCCAGCAGCACCGGGACAGGGGGCTCGAGGGAGCAGTACTTC.